This T cell receptor (beta chain) was sequenced for a study of T cell changes during pregnancy in multiple sclerosis. Generated by immunoSEQ multiplex PCR, the TCRdb table keeps only in-frame clones and is missing some. The repertoire has roughly 30,000 clones, just over 85% of them found once; the top ten carry about 0.7%. As to this clone: The junction departs from the called germline gene at one end, perhaps through a read error.

This CDR3 spans 17 amino acids. Germline values: CDR1 SGHTA, CDR2 FQGNSA. V is TRBV7-2 and J is TRBJ1-2; 8 nucleotides line up with TRBD1. This receptor was taken from a female donor in good health, enrolled as a control in a pregnancy study. The sequencing used CD4+ T cells from peripheral blood mononuclear cells, collected in the first trimester of pregnancy. DNA for the CDR3: TGTGCCAGCAGCCTAGCCGTTCCGGGACAGGTTAACTATGGCTACACCTTC. Encoded protein: CASSLAVPGQVNYGYTF.